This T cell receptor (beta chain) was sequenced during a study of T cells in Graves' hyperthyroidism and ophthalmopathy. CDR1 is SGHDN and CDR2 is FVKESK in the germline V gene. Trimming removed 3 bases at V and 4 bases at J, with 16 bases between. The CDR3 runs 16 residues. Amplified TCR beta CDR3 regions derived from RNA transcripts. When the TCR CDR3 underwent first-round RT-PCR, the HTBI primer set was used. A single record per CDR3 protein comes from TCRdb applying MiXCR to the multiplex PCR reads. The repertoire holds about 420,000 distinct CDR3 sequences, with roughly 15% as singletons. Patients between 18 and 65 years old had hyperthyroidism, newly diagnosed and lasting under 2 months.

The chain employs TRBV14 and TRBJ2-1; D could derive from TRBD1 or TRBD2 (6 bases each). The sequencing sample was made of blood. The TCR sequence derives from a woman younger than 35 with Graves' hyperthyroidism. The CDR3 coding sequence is TGTGCCAGCAGCCAGCCTCTGGCGGGACATTACAATGAGCAGTTCTTC. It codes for CASSQPLAGHYNEQFF.